Sequencing of this T cell receptor (beta chain) was carried out in a study of cytomegalovirus exposure and HLA in healthy donors (dated 2017 in TCRdb). About the full investigation: An earlier analysis of under 600 of the donors reported about 250 Gb of sequence data and some 120 million unique TCR beta sequences from 150 million to 200 million T cells. An early release that covered 640 HLA-typed donors contained around 300 gigabases of sequencing data and 80 million or so unique TCR sequences. Donor age, sex, ethnicity and CMV serostatus were compiled together with the repertoire data. Among about 400 genotyped donors of the cohort, an average of about 220,000 unique TCR beta nucleotide sequences was sequenced per donor, of which about 19% were non-productive. To decide whether each TCR beta V gene segment behaved as functional or pseudogenic, an earlier analysis of some 580 of the donors relied on high-throughput TCR beta sequencing. The study was designed to test whether signatures of past pathogen exposure could be identified by cataloging public T cell receptors. The study profiled the T cell repertoires of about 640 subjects by immunosequencing and related them to cytomegalovirus serostatus. In the later analysis, no new phenotypic data were used to find candidate immune exposures; instead, reliance was placed on TCR beta sequences and their occurrence across donors. All discovery cohort repertoires had been generated using a single sequencing platform. Among the roughly 400 genotyped donors, around 81% belonged to the genetic ancestry cluster associated with self-reported Caucasian donors. Typing coverage varied by locus: 629-630 donors for A, B, C, DRB1 and DQB1; around 560 for DQA1; nearly 610 for DPA1; around 450 for DPB1. To study patterns of TCR occurrence, a later analysis re-analyzed previously published TCR beta repertoires from several hundred donors and added high-resolution HLA genotyping. A separate validation cohort of about 110 different subjects was used in addition to the roughly 700-subject first cohort. Genome-wide SNP genotypes for about 65% of the roughly 670 donors were used in a later genetic analysis, which treated that subset as a discovery cohort. Because of strong linkage in the cohort, five DR-DQ haplotypes were treated as single units for association and clustering. HLA typing included class I and class II loci at four-digit resolution. To predict cytomegalovirus infection status, the study brought together high-throughput TCR immunosequencing, statistical association of individual TCRs with disease status, and machine learning. On the study overall, not on this receptor specifically: Specific HLA alleles were associated with 16,951 TCR beta sequences at a false discovery rate of 0.05 in a later analysis. The classifier was reported to diagnose cytomegalovirus status with high specificity and sensitivity in both the original cohort and the validation cohort. Linkage disequilibrium might explain the correlated functional status among segregating V segments, but an unknown experimental factor could not be excluded. In this cohort, only TCR beta chains were sequenced, and detectable features were limited by the absence of alpha or paired-chain data. According to the authors, the approach could potentially be generalized to other disease states and immunological phenotypes. Because some donors lacked HLA typing at each locus, the association tests relied only on the typed subset. According to a later analysis, most CMV-associated TCR beta chains appeared to be HLA-restricted, and the HLA associations seemed to be driven largely by CMV exposure. Because the 87-base-pair reads could not distinguish some IMGT-functional V segments, including TRBV6-2 and TRBV6-3, those segments were excluded. A cluster of highly shared sequence variants was judged likely to represent a technical artifact of the sequencing pipeline. Assigning TCR associations to individual alleles was difficult when HLA alleles, especially DR and DQ, strongly co-occurred. Most TCR sequences were seen in very few donors, while some public TCRs were found in many individuals. In a later analysis, several top co-occurrence clusters were reported to appear linked to parvovirus B19, influenza, CMV and Epstein-Barr virus. The presence/absence analyses assumed that sequencing depth was roughly uniform across donors, and that assumption may not be true. A later genetic analysis reported fewer N-insertions in productive TCRs among donors in an Asian-associated ancestry cluster than the roughly 700-donor mean. CMV serostatus was the only immune exposure information available for the cohort. V-gene and J-gene trimming of TCR beta chains was associated with a missense DCLRE1C variant in a later genetic analysis, and the association was replicated in an independent cohort. In an earlier analysis of approximately 590 of the donors, most TCR beta V segments appeared in productive rearrangements about 87% or about 30% of the time, broadly matching IMGT annotations. Seventeen rarely observed V segments, including chromosome 9 orphons, were excluded from the earlier analysis of approximately 500 of the donors because counts were too low. A further reported finding was that TCR beta sequences accurately predicted the HLA-A and HLA-B alleles for most subjects in the first cohort. The study gave a list of around 170 TCR beta chains associated with cytomegalovirus. In a later analysis, HLA-associated TCR beta chains showed more clonal expansion and lower generation probabilities than non-associated chains that were equally common. In a later analysis, TCR association rates were found to vary across HLA loci, with the most associated TCRs seen for DRB1 alleles and the fewest for HLA-C alleles. In vitro tests confirmed that a few of the cytomegalovirus-associated TCR beta chains recognize cytomegalovirus antigens.

Trimming removed 3 bases from V and 5 bases from J, leaving 14 bases between the germline ends. The CDR3 goes from the cysteine to the phenylalanine over 15 residues. CDR3 DNA only is kept here, 45 bases in frame from base 1. Reading the germline V gene gives CDR1 SGHNT and CDR2 YENEEA. As for this clone: The clone's antigen remains unknown. No per-base quality is available; no much larger clone lies one base away.

The cohort was made up of approximately 700 healthy bone marrow donors. At the time of sampling, every cohort member was nominally healthy, though immune exposures that went unrecorded were likely present. The donor tested CMV seronegative and was one of the 352 seronegative cohort members. Every donor gave a peripheral blood sample, and the peripheral blood mononuclear cells from that sample were used for TCR beta sequencing. Genomic DNA extraction from the blood cell samples was performed with the Qiagen DNeasy Blood Extraction Kit. The library was generated by the immunoSEQ multiplex PCR assay. For the multiplex PCR, a mixture combining 60 forward primers for TCR Vbeta segments and 13 reverse primers for TCR Jbeta segments was used. The CDR3 region of rearranged TCR beta genes was amplified from genomic DNA by a multiplex PCR assay. On the Illumina HiSeq System, the amplified TCR beta libraries were sequenced as 87-base-pair reads. For the original study's pipeline: In a later analysis, some 80 million unique TCR beta chains were counted across the roughly 670 repertoires, and some 10 million of these chains were shared by at least two donors. Raw reads were error-corrected and collapsed into unique sequences by a nearest-neighbor algorithm in which closely related sequences were merged to remove PCR and sequencing errors. To assign V, D and J gene segments, CDR3 sequences were aligned to IMGT reference sequences. For a sequence to be retained, a match of at least six nucleotides to both a V gene segment and a J gene segment was required. Rearrangements were called productive when the CDR3 lacked stop codons and stayed in frame with V and J; all others were non-productive. CDR3 was defined by IMGT convention, running from the second conserved V-encoded cysteine to the conserved J-encoded phenylalanine. The earlier analysis of 587 of the donors excluded sequences that lacked an unambiguous match to a single V gene segment. In an earlier analysis of approximately 550 of the donors, V segments were called functional above 56.7% productive rearrangements and were called segregating when the between-donor standard deviation exceeded 5%. To diagnose cytomegalovirus status from the catalog of TCR beta chain sequences, a statistical classification framework was built. In a later analysis, V and J genes were assigned by comparing TCR nucleotide sequences against IMGT/GENE-DB human TR gene sequences. The TCRdist pipeline was used in a later analysis to assign CDR3 sequences and most-parsimonious VDJ recombination scenarios. In a later analysis, each TCR beta chain was defined by its CDR3 amino acid sequence together with its V-gene family, and reads without a unique V-gene family were excluded. To address suspected cross-contamination and a sequencing artifact, a later analysis removed around 600 highly shared, low-generation-probability nucleotide sequences. A later analysis calculated a clonal expansion index for each public chain from normalized within-repertoire ranks of inferred template counts. A later analysis computed generation probabilities with a VDJ recombination model fitted to out-of-frame rearrangements, and checked the results against IGoR. In a later analysis, TCR-TCR, TCR-HLA and TCR-CMV co-occurrence was scored with hypergeometric tests, and a repertoire-size bias correction was applied to TCR pairs. A later analysis estimated false discovery rates by permuting HLA or CMV assignments 20 times. A later analysis grouped co-occurring TCRs with DBSCAN, adding TCRdist sequence similarity when clustering within HLA-allele-positive subsets. Repertoires with fewer than 30,000 or more than 120,000 public chains, plus five repertoires with anomalous nucleotide sharing, were excluded from co-occurrence clustering. In TCRdb, the immuneACCESS table is reduced to in-frame sequences with V and J assigned. These tables do not hold every clone; where another copy was compared, an unresolved V gene accounts for under half, and the others remain unexplained. V and J calls plus clone size are reproduced from that table; the DNA served to infer D and trimming. A total of about 130,000 clones appear in this sample, 80% of them only once. 2.5% of the sample is taken by the ten largest.

The sequence links TRBV11-3 to TRBJ2-1; a tentative D match to TRBD1 spans 6 bases. This sequence was found in a young man in good health and CMV-seronegative. Material: PBMCs. In nucleotide form, the sequence is TGTGCCAGCAGCTTGATGGGGGCGCGACACAATGAGCAGTTCTTC. It encodes CASSLMGARHNEQFF.